This T cell receptor beta chain was sequenced in a study of blood T cells in healthy people across ages. The study's findings and limits: Naive T cell percentage and TCR beta diversity correlated strongly.

The CDR3 contains 14 residues. Germline trimming cut 9 bases from V and 8 bases from J; bases unmatched to any gene: 12. This clonotype turned up a few times. Its antigen is unknown. The authors ran a second PCR of about 6 to 11 cycles using a sample-barcoded 5' primer and a J-beta primer mix. Carrying 12 random nucleotides, a template-switch adaptor labeled each individual cDNA molecule. TCRdb reanalysed the 5' RACE reads using MiXCR and keeps one entry per CDR3 protein. The profile covers around 1,000,000 distinct CDR3 sequences, with roughly two fifths appearing a single time and about 12% taken by the ten largest.

Sequenced input: blood. This chain uses TRBV12-3 or TRBV12-4 with TRBJ2-1, with 8 bases identical to TRBD1. The TCR was taken from a man between 18 and 29 years old in good health. The CDR3 spells CARSARGRLDEQFF. The CDR3 DNA reads TGTGCCAGGAGTGCCAGGGGGCGCTTAGATGAGCAGTTCTTC.